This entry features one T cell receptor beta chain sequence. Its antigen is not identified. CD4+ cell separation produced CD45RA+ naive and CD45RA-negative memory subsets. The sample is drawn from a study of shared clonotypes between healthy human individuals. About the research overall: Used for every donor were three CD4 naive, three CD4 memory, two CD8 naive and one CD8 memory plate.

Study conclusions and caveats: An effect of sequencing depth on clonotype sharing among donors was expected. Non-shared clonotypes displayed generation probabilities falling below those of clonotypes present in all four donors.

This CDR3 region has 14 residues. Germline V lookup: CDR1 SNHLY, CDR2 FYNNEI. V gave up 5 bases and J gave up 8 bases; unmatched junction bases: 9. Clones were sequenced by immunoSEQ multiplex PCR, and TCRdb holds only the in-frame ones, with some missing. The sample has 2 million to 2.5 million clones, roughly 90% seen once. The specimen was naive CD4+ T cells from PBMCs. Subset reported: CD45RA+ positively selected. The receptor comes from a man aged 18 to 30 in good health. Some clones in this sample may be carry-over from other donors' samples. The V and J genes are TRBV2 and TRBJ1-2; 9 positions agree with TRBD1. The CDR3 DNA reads TGTGCCAGCAGTACCGGGACAGGGTTTGTGGGCTACACCTTC. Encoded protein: CASSTGTGFVGYTF.